What follows is one TCR beta chain and its context. Its antigen remains unknown. The CDR3 contains 14 residues. Trimming removed 5 bases from V and 2 bases from J; junction bases left unmatched: 5. Per germline, CDR1 LNHDA and CDR2 SQIVND (reference sequence). Clones were read by immunoSEQ multiplex PCR, and TCRdb kept only the in-frame ones, dropping some. The sample holds more than 85,000 clones, roughly 89% seen once. These data originate in a study of T cell responses to AZD1222 COVID-19 vaccine. The study's findings and limits: Repertoires were obtained only post-peak T cell response.

The rearrangement joins TRBV19 to TRBJ1-1, with 7 bases lining up with TRBD1. The starting material was peripheral blood, obtained on day 0 of AZD1222 vaccination. The TCR originated in an adult in good health. The CDR3 sequence: CASSLRTGNTEAFF. CDR3 DNA sequence: TGTGCCAGTAGTCTCCGGACAGGAAACACTGAAGCTTTCTTT.